Here is one TCR beta chain with its context. Followed longitudinally, the Seattle patients had been enrolled during active infection. Source study methods: By means of reference gene primer amplification, nucleated cell counts were estimated. Assay used: immunoSEQ multiplex PCR; TCRdb lists only in-frame clones, some missing. That table furnishes V, J and clone size, whereas the DNA furnished D and trimming. The sample yields about 410,000 clones, about nine tenths seen once. This sample is part of a study of blood T cell repertoires in COVID-19. Across the whole study: T cells, B-cell-depleted T cells, or PBMCs provided the cDNA or gDNA that served as material.

Specimen: peripheral blood. The TCR comes from a woman aged 35 to 49 with COVID-19, enrolled during active disease.

In DNA, the CDR3 is TGTGCCAGCAGTTACTCGGGCTCAGGGGTCGGCTACGAGCAGTACTTC. The encoded protein is CASSYSGSGVGYEQYF. This chain joins TRBV6-2 or TRBV6-3 and TRBJ2-7; D is possibly TRBD1 (6 bases). The V end lost 0 bases, the J end lost 3 bases, and 15 bases lay between the germline ends. This CDR3 region has 16 residues. Germline values: CDR1 MNHEY, CDR2 SVGEGT.